The clone carrying this T cell receptor beta chain was detected ten times or more. Its specificity is unknown. The V end was cut by 4 bases, the J end by 3 bases, with 16 bases between. This CDR3 comprises 16 residues. Germline CDR1 SGHTA, CDR2 FQGNSA. The data are from a study of T cell repertoires in cytomegalovirus infection. Whole-study context: Public signatures in TCR beta pointed to CMV infection and matching HLA type.

TCRdb ran MiXCR on the reads and lists one entry per CDR3 protein. The data hold approximately 350,000 distinct CDR3 sequences, with nearly 35% observed a single time. The chain uses TRBV7-2 and TRBJ1-3, with D possibly matching TRBD1 (6 bases). The TCR sequence derives from a human donor in good health (CMV status not recorded). Some clones in this sample may be carry-over from other donors' samples. This sample comprised cultured PBMCs, obtained from culture after CMV antigen stimulation. The CDR3: CASSSNGGAGGNTIYF. CDR3 DNA sequence: TGTGCCAGCAGCTCAAACGGGGGGGCCGGTGGAAACACCATATATTTT.